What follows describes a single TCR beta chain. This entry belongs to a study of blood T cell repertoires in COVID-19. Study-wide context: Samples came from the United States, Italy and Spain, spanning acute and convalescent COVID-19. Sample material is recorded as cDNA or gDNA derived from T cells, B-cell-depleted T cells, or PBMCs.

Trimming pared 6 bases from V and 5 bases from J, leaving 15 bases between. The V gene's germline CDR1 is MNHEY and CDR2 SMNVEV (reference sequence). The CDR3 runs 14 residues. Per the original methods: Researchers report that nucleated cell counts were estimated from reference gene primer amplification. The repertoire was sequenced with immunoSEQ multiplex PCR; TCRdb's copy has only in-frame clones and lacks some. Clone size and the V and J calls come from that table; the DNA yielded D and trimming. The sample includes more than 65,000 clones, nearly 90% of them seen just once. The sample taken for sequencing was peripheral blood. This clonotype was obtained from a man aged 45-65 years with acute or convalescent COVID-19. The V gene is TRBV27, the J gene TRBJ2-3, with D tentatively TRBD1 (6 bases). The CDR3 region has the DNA TGTGCCAGCAGACCCGCAGGGGCCAGAGATACGCAGTATTTT. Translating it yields CASRPAGARDTQYF.